This record looks at one TCR beta chain sequence and its context. Bulk PBMC genomic DNA spanned ten immunoSEQ deep plates. Repertoires were generated with immunoSEQ multiplex PCR, while TCRdb's copy carries only in-frame clones and drops some. The sample holds 450,000 to 550,000 clones, 60% to 85% seen once. This entry comes from a study of shared clonotypes between healthy human individuals. This clonotype was obtained from a woman in her 40s in good health. Some clones in this sample may be carry-over from other donors' samples. Sequenced: PBMCs.

CDR3 DNA sequence: TGTGCCAGCAGCAGACGAATTTCTGGCTACACCTTC. This sequence encodes CASSRRISGYTF. The chain carries TRBV7-2 and TRBJ1-2; D is ambiguous. This CDR3 is 12 amino acids long. Germline assignment: CDR1 SGHTA and CDR2 FQGNSA. Trimming took off 5 bases at V and 7 bases at J, with 11 bases between the two ends.